This T cell receptor (beta chain) was retrieved from a study of T cell repertoires in cytomegalovirus infection. General study findings and limits: Summed frequency of public TCR beta families distinguished CMV carriers with the relevant HLA.

Each CDR3 protein gets one entry after TCRdb re-called the reads with MiXCR. Of approximately 500,000 distinct CDR3 sequences in the sample, more than 15% were seen once. The CDR3 totals 15 residues. The germline CDR1 and CDR2 sequences are SGHTA and FQGTGA. With V trimmed by 2 bases and J by 1 base, 3 bases remained unmatched. This clonotype was counted at least ten times. Its antigen remains unidentified. The source is a human donor in good health (CMV status not recorded). Some clones in this sample may be carry-over from other donors' samples. V usage is TRBV7-3 and J usage is TRBJ2-7, with 9 nucleotides matching TRBD2. The source material was CD8+ T cells from PBMCs. CDR3: CASSLAGGPSYEQYF. In nucleotides, the CDR3 is TGTGCCAGCAGCTTAGCGGGAGGGCCATCCTACGAGCAGTACTTC.